This T cell receptor (beta chain) appears in the sequencing data of a study of control samples from healthy donors and cancer patients. Libraries were prepared by immunoSEQ multiplex PCR; TCRdb keeps only in-frame clonotypes and omits some of them. The sample consists of 70,000 or so clones, more than 80% of them appearing once. Germline V gene sequence: CDR1 MGHRA, CDR2 YSYEKL. V lost 1 base to trimming and J lost 4 bases, with 15 bases between them. The CDR3 extends over 16 amino acids. The chain combines TRBV4-1 with TRBJ2-3; D is undetermined. The receptor's source is a man between 50 and 59 years old in good health. Sequences were obtained from blood. Written as DNA, the CDR3 is TGCGCCAGCAGCCAAGCCCCCGTGGTAACGCCAGATACGCAGTATTTT. Residues: CASSQAPVVTPDTQYF.